This T cell receptor beta chain was identified in a study of cytomegalovirus exposure and HLA in healthy donors. PCR involved 60 Vbeta and 13 Jbeta primers. This table comes from immunoSEQ multiplex PCR, and its TCRdb copy is limited to in-frame clones, with some not included. The table includes over 150,000 clones, roughly 85% detected once. Only a few counts were recorded for this clone. Its antigen is not identified. Whole-study findings and limits: No immune exposure information besides CMV serostatus was available.

V lost 4 bases and J lost 7, with 10 bases in between. There are 13 residues in the CDR3. Germline assignment: CDR1 LNHDA and CDR2 SQIVND (reference sequence). The sequenced sample consisted of PBMCs. V is TRBV19 and J is TRBJ1-4; no clear D gene. This clonotype was obtained from a man in his thirties or forties in good health and CMV-seropositive. The CDR3 nucleotides read TGTGCCAGTAGTACGTTGACTGGTGAAAAACTGTTTTTT. This encodes CASSTLTGEKLFF.